Below, 21 T cell receptor beta chains from the same sample are listed, as sequenced in a study of T cell responses to AZD1222 COVID-19 vaccine. Only in-frame clones appear in the TCRdb table, and some are missing; sequencing was by immunoSEQ multiplex PCR. The sample yields around 140,000 clones, 65% to 90% seen once. The sequenced sample was peripheral blood, obtained 28 days after the second dose of the MenACWY control vaccine. Receptors originate from an adult who received the MenACWY meningococcal vaccine as a control.

V is TRBV29-1 and J is TRBJ1-6; TRBD1 is a possible D gene (5 bases). V gave up 5 bases and J gave up 4 bases, with 12 bases separating them. The CDR3 spans 14 residues. Germline V gene data show CDR1 as SQVTM and CDR2 as ANQGSEA. The CDR3 nucleotides read TGCAGCGTTTCTTCAGGGACTTATAATTCACCCCTCCACTTT. Protein sequence: CSVSSGTYNSPLHF.

This rearrangement joins TRBV10-3 to TRBJ1-1; D gene uncertain. Trimming removed 4 bases from V and 1 base from J, with 4 bases in between. The CDR3 is 12 residues long. Germline loops: CDR1 ENHRY, CDR2 SYGVKD. The CDR3 DNA reads TGTGCCATCAGTGGGGGGAACACTGAAGCTTTCTTT. Translation: CAISGGNTEAFF.

The gene calls are TRBV6-4 and TRBJ2-7, with D hard to call. Trimming took 4 bases from V and 1 from J, leaving 11 bases between them. The CDR3 extends over 14 amino acids. CDR1 is MRHNA, CDR2 SNTAGT, per germline. CDR3 coding DNA: TGTGCCAGCAGTGGACCCCGAAAGTCCTACGAGCAGTACGTC. This codes for CASSGPRKSYEQYV.

The CDR3 is CASSFHRDAGELFF. The DNA of the CDR3 is TGTGCCAGCAGTTTTCACAGGGATGCCGGGGAGCTGTTTTTT. The rearrangement joins TRBV27 to TRBJ2-2; D is perhaps TRBD1 (6 bases). The CDR3 loop spans 14 amino acids. Germline loops: CDR1 MNHEY, CDR2 SMNVEV (reference sequence). Between the trimmed V and J ends, which lost 3 bases and 6 bases, there was a span of 11 bases.

The chain uses TRBV27 and TRBJ1-4; D uncertain. The CDR3 totals 14 residues. Trimming left V 6 bases short and J 5 bases short, with 13 bases between. Germline V gene lookup returns CDR1 MNHEY and CDR2 SMNVEV (reference sequence). In nucleotides, the CDR3 is TGTGCCAGCAGCCCGAGTGGCCTAAATGAAAAACTGTTTTTT. Encoded protein: CASSPSGLNEKLFF.

The V gene is TRBV14, the J gene TRBJ1-3, with D possibly matching TRBD1 (5 bases). Germline lookup yields CDR1 SGHDN and CDR2 FVKESK. Trimming cost V 1 base and J 4 bases, with 14 bases left between them. The CDR3 has 16 residues. CDR3 sequence: CASSQAWSAGGNTIYF. CDR3 in DNA: TGTGCCAGCAGCCAAGCCTGGTCAGCAGGGGGAAACACCATATATTTT.

The chain employs TRBV5-5 and TRBJ1-2, with D hard to call. Germline values: CDR1 SGHKS, CDR2 YYEKEE (reference sequence). V shed 0 bases and J shed 8 bases, with 11 bases lying between them. The CDR3 length is 13 residues. CDR3 region: CASSLAGLRGYTF. The CDR3 nucleotides are TGTGCCAGCAGCTTGGCCGGACTTCGAGGCTACACCTTC. Based on the CDR3 plus reference TRBV5-5 and TRBJ1-2, the full variable domain is DAGVTQSPTHLIKTRGQQVTLRCSPISGHKSVSWYQQVLGQGPQFIFQYYEKEERGRGNFPDRFSARQFPNYSSELNVNALLLGDSALYLCASSLAGLRGYTFGSGTRLTVV.

The chain combines TRBV5-4 with TRBJ2-5, with 8 bases that match TRBD1. The CDR3 sequence is 14 residues long. With V trimmed by 5 bases and J by 4 bases, 7 bases remained unmatched. Germline lookup yields CDR1 SGHNT and CDR2 YYREEE (reference sequence). DNA of the CDR3: TGTGCCAGCAGTGGGGACAGGCGTGTAGAGACCCAGTACTTC. Translated, it gives CASSGDRRVETQYF.

This chain joins TRBV6-1 and TRBJ1-5, with a possible D match to TRBD1 (5 bases). Germline V gives CDR1 MNHNS, CDR2 SASEGT. V was cut by 1 base and J by 5 bases, with 9 bases left in between. The CDR3 has 14 amino acids. The CDR3 DNA follows: TGTGCCAGCAGTGAAGGGGGGGGAGATCAGCCCCAGCATTTT. Translating it yields CASSEGGGDQPQHF.

The chain employs TRBV6-1 and TRBJ2-1; the D gene could be TRBD1 or TRBD2 (5 bases each). Germline loops: CDR1 MNHNS, CDR2 SASEGT. V shed 1 base and J shed 0 bases, with 16 bases lying between them. This CDR3 spans 18 amino acids. CDR3 in DNA: TGTGCCAGCAGTGAAGGTACCGGGGCTATGAGCTCCTACAATGAGCAGTTCTTC. Amino acids: CASSEGTGAMSSYNEQFF.

The chain uses TRBV11-3 and TRBJ2-1, with D uncertain. The CDR3 has 14 residues. The V end was cut by 6 bases, the J end by 8 bases, with 17 bases between. Per germline, CDR1 SGHNT and CDR2 YENEEA. The CDR3 here is CASSSLSFNDEQFF. The CDR3 DNA is TGTGCCAGCAGTTCCTTAAGTTTTAACGATGAGCAGTTCTTC.

V and J are TRBV24-1 and TRBJ2-5; 7 positions agree with TRBD2. The CDR3 runs 16 residues. With V trimmed by 3 bases and J by 3 bases, 9 bases remained unmatched. The germline gives CDR1 KGHDR, CDR2 SFDVKD. The CDR3 is CATSDAGLEREETQYF. CDR3 DNA sequence: TGTGCCACCAGTGATGCCGGACTAGAGAGGGAAGAGACCCAGTACTTC.

The J gene is TRBJ2-7, the V gene TRBV25-1; tentative D call: TRBD1 (5 bases). The CDR3 sequence is 16 residues long. V shed 3 bases and J shed 0 bases, with 15 bases lying between them. Germline V gene lookup returns CDR1 MGHDK and CDR2 SYGVNS. Here the CDR3 reads CASSDPLDRSSYEQYF. CDR3 nucleotides: TGTGCCAGCAGTGACCCCCTAGACAGATCCTCCTACGAGCAGTACTTC.

This chain links TRBV11-3 with TRBJ1-2; perhaps TRBD1 as D (6 bases). The germline CDR1 and CDR2 sequences are SGHNT and YENEEA. V was cut by 0 bases and J by 7 bases, with 18 bases left in between. The length of the CDR3 is 16 residues. The CDR3, as DNA: TGTGCCAGCAGCTTAGATCCTCGGCAGGGGCGGTTTGGCTACACCTTC. It is translated as CASSLDPRQGRFGYTF.

This sequence joins TRBV5-1 and TRBJ1-4; 7 nucleotides match TRBD1. V lost 4 bases, J lost 7 bases, and 13 bases stayed unmatched. This CDR3 is built from 16 residues. Germline lookup yields CDR1 SGHRS and CDR2 YFSETQ. The CDR3 DNA reads as TGCGCCAGCAGCCCCGGACAGGAGGGGGTAGGTGAAAAACTGTTTTTT. It specifies CASSPGQEGVGEKLFF.

This clone was recorded many times. The rearrangement joins TRBV3-1 (or the pseudogene TRBV3-2) to TRBJ1-2; D uncertain. The V end was cut by 4 bases, the J end by 4 bases, with 13 bases between. The germline gives CDR1 LGHDT, CDR2 YNNKEL (reference sequence). The CDR3 totals 14 residues. The DNA for the CDR3 is TGTGCCAGCAGCCGTGGGCGGAATTTCTATGGCTACACCTTC. Residues: CASSRGRNFYGYTF.

V gene TRBV2 combines with J gene TRBJ1-2; D remains unclear. Germline loops: CDR1 SNHLY, CDR2 FYNNEI. V lost 2 bases and J lost 2, with 6 bases in between. The CDR3 is 13 residues long. The CDR3 reads CASSERANYGYTF. CDR3 DNA: TGTGCCAGCAGTGAAAGGGCAAACTATGGCTACACCTTC.

The chain couples TRBV11-1 to TRBJ1-2, with TRBD1 matching over 9 bases. Germline assignment: CDR1 SGHAT and CDR2 FQDESV (reference sequence). Trimming at V came to 7 bases and at J to 3 bases, leaving 6 bases not matched to a gene. The CDR3 has 14 residues. The CDR3 sequence is CASTNRDRDYGYTF. As DNA, the CDR3 is TGTGCCAGCACCAATAGGGACAGGGACTATGGCTACACCTTC.

The V and J genes are TRBV7-2 and TRBJ1-1, with 7 bases matching TRBD1. This CDR3 contains 14 residues. Per germline, CDR1 SGHTA and CDR2 FQGNSA. Losses at the gene ends were 7 bases for V and 2 bases for J; bases not matched to a gene: 7. CDR3 in DNA: TGTGCCAGCACCGTGACAGGGCGAAACACTGAAGCTTTCTTT. Protein product: CASTVTGRNTEAFF. Combining the CDR3 with reference TRBV7-2 and TRBJ1-1 gives the whole variable domain GAGVSQSPSNKVTEKGKDVELRCDPISGHTALYWYRQSLGQGLEFLIYFQGNSAPDKSGLPSDRFSAERTGGSVSTLTIQRTQQEDSAVYLCASTVTGRNTEAFFGQGTRLTVV.

The rearrangement joins TRBV5-1 to TRBJ2-6, with TRBD1 matching 10 bases. The V gene's germline CDR1 is SGHRS and CDR2 YFSETQ. Germline trimming cut 3 bases from V and 1 base from J; bases unmatched to any gene: 4. The length of the CDR3 is 17 residues. The CDR3 DNA is TGCGCCAGCAGCTCGACAGGGGGCGGTTCTGGGGCCAACGTCCTGACTTTC. The encoded protein is CASSSTGGGSGANVLTF.

The chain is built from TRBV7-6 and TRBJ2-7; D is unresolved. The CDR3 is made up of 13 amino acids. The germline V gene encodes CDR1 SGHVS and CDR2 FNYEAQ. Trimming took off 5 bases at V and 3 bases at J, with 11 bases between the two ends. The CDR3 nucleotides are TGTGCCAGCAGCCCAGGACCGAACTACGAGCAGTACGTC. Translated: CASSPGPNYEQYV.